This T cell receptor beta chain was documented in a study of T cells in Graves' hyperthyroidism and ophthalmopathy. A note on this clonotype: Its specificity is unknown.

With 8 bases removed from V and 13 bases from J, the gap between germline ends came to 8 bases. This CDR3 has 8 amino acids. Germline V gene data show CDR1 as MNHNS and CDR2 as SASEGT. Researchers amplified the TCR beta CDR3 regions from RNA transcripts. TCR CDR3 regions were first amplified by RT-PCR with HTBI primers. Via MiXCR, TCRdb re-called the multiplex PCR reads, giving one row per CDR3 protein. The table has 450,000 to 650,000 distinct CDR3 sequences, around 14% seen once. The study, taken as a whole, reports: Most expanded thyroid clonotypes above 0.001 recurred in blood. From stable hyperthyroidism, ophthalmopathy was separated by a 13 V-J model.

Using more than 8 ml of fresh peripheral blood, PBMCs were prepared. This rearrangement joins TRBV6-1 to TRBJ2-5; D is ambiguous. The source of this sequence is a woman aged 18-35 years with Graves' ophthalmopathy. Source material: blood. CDR3 region: CASVGPYF. CDR3 DNA: TGTGCCAGCGTCGGTCCGTACTTC.